A selection of T cell receptor beta chains follows, all from one sample in a study of CD8 T cells in Susac syndrome. TCRdb ran MiXCR on the immunoSEQ multiplex PCR reads and lists one entry per CDR3 protein. The data contain more than 150,000 distinct CDR3 sequences, around 94% of them singletons. The specimen was CD4+ T cells from PBMCs. The receptors here all came from a human donor in good health. Both conserved end residues are part of each CDR3.

V gene | CDR3 protein
TRBV3-1 | CASSPGHYTGELFF
TRBV19 | CASSRRTSGGYNEQFF
TRBV12-3/TRBV12-4 | CASSEKSPLHF
TRBV9 | CASSVAGGARETQYF
TRBV5-1 | CASSEGQGQSNEQFF
TRBV29-1 | CSVEEETDTQYF
TRBV20-1 | CSATDRLLVYGYTF
TRBV5-4 | CASSLSLAGGSSYEQYF
TRBV29-1 | CSVVWSPGGNQPQHF
TRBV7-8 | CASSVTSGGSPLHF
TRBV10-3 | CAISEASGGRTDTQYF
TRBV6-5 | CASSTTGGETQYF
TRBV3-1 | CASSQEMWTGNYEQYF
TRBV6-5 | CASRGSSGYYEQYF
TRBV29-1 | CSVARGNTEAFF
TRBV3-1 | CASRTSGSTDTQYF
TRBV4-3 | CASSQEGLGFDTQYF
TRBV5-1 | CASSLDLREDTQYF
TRBV20-1 | CSAFRRQNTEAFF
TRBV29-1 | CSVVIGNTGELFF
TRBV18 | CASSPPGQSYEQYF
TRBV20-1 | CSATEGAGQPQHF
TRBV15 | CATSRDRGVGPQHF
TRBV19 | CASRTTAGEQYF
TRBV5-4 | CASGGATTNTGELFF
TRBV7-9 | CASSMDGIYGYTF
TRBV27 | CASSLSPSSGANVLTF
TRBV3-1 | CASQKGQLLSDNSPLHF
TRBV18 | CASSPGARGEQYF
TRBV6-5 | CASRVSGGTDTQYF
TRBV2 | CASSWTANYGYTF
TRBV27 | CASTAGGTDTQYF
TRBV7-9 | CASSSTGRRAYEQYF
TRBV29-1 | CSVTLAGGMDTQYF
TRBV21-1 | CASSKTKGRRGRETQYF
TRBV5-1 | CASSFDGNEQYF
TRBV20-1 | CSAREVSGVSYNEQFF
TRBV20-1 | CSAGRDQPQHF
TRBV6-2/TRBV6-3 | CASRFPRQGSYNEQFF
TRBV12-3/TRBV12-4 | CASGDRISLKQYF
TRBV12-3/TRBV12-4 | CASSRGVTEQFF
TRBV29-1 | CSVEGIGTEAFF
TRBV12-3/TRBV12-4 | CASSRDGYQPQHF
TRBV5-6 | CASSQVDSIEAFF
TRBV15 | CATSRSLTLSGEQFF